The clone carrying this T cell receptor (beta chain) was counted at least ten times. Antigen: not known. This sample stems from a study of CD8 T cells in ankylosing spondylitis. Study results and limitations: Blood of patients with ankylosing spondylitis appeared to be characterized by a TCR beta motif of several highly homologous variants.

TCRdb independently ran MiXCR on the 5' RACE reads; one entry per CDR3 protein. This table has around 770,000 distinct CDR3 sequences, around 20% appearing once. The source of this sequence is a male donor with ankylosing spondylitis. Sequencing used blood, either unsorted or a sorted T cell fraction (not recorded which).

CDR3 in amino acids: CSARERDRGIGVNTDTQYF. Here the CDR3 DNA reads TGCAGTGCTAGAGAAAGAGACAGGGGAATTGGGGTCAACACAGATACGCAGTATTTT. The chain employs TRBV20-1 and TRBJ2-3; the match to TRBD1 covers 8 bases. Per the germline V gene, CDR1 is DFQATT and CDR2 is SNEGSKA (reference sequence). The CDR3 is 19 amino acids. The V and J ends lost 0 bases and 2 bases, in that order; junction bases with no gene match: 16.